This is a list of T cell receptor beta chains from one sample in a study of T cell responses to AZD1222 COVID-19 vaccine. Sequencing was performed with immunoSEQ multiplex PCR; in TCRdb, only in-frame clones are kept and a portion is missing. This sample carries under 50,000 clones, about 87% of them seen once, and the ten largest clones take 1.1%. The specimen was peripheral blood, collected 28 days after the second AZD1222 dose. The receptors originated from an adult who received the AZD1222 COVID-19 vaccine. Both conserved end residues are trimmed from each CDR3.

ASSLGGLAGTDTQY TRBJ2-3 TRBV5-1 14
ASSLSTSRDEQF TRBJ2-1 TRBV5-4 12
ASSHGLAGGDEQF TRBJ2-1 TRBV7-9 13
ASSFSGREYNEQF TRBJ2-1 TRBV5-1 13
ASSLGETQY TRBJ2-5 TRBV11-2 9
ASSVGYTNEQF TRBJ2-1 TRBV9 11
ATSEGTALNEKLF TRBJ1-4 TRBV24-1 13
ASSLLGQVGELF TRBJ2-2 TRBV5-1 12
ATRRQIAGGREQF TRBJ2-1 TRBV2 13
ARSFLGPGDEQY TRBJ2-7 TRBV5-3 12
ASSLSVFSGNTIY TRBJ1-3 TRBV7-2 13
SAAGGRTF TRBJ1-1 TRBV20-1 8
ASSEAGGVGTEAF TRBJ1-1 TRBV2 13
ASSLGGVPGNTIY TRBJ1-3 TRBV5-1 13
ASSLLPWTSGNNEQF TRBJ2-1 TRBV5-1 15
ASKTGNTEAF TRBJ1-1 TRBV2 10
ASSQGRQGVGQVWSYGYT TRBJ1-2 TRBV4-1 18
ASSLSRQHYSNQPQH TRBJ1-5 TRBV6-2/TRBV6-3 15
ASSWSSQTDTQY TRBJ2-3 TRBV5-1 12
ASVGAAGELF TRBJ2-2 TRBV7-8 10
ATPGGGSPNTEAF TRBJ1-1 TRBV5-6 13
ASSSPPTGYNEQF TRBJ2-1 TRBV27 13
AWGAGFTDTQY TRBJ2-3 TRBV30 11
ASSLVGTDTQY TRBJ2-3 TRBV5-8 11
ASSAVPGLAVAKNIQY TRBJ2-4 TRBV19 16
ASSGPRGISYNSPLH TRBJ1-6 TRBV6-1 15
AWRRESGNTIY TRBJ1-3 TRBV30 11
ASSIDFSTAQMNEQF TRBJ2-1 TRBV19 15
ASNRDRVGQPQH TRBJ1-5 TRBV6-5 12
ASSEGGRLGEKLF TRBJ1-4 TRBV6-1 13
ASSPGLAVNEQF TRBJ2-1 TRBV19 12
ATQGSGNTIY TRBJ1-3 TRBV10-3 10
ASSPQGDNQPQH TRBJ1-5 TRBV18 12
ASARNIGDRFNLVRYEQY TRBJ2-7 TRBV5-1 18
ASSLMGGRSPLH TRBJ1-6 TRBV27 12
ASSLGLAGVVGEQY TRBJ2-7 TRBV5-1 14
ASSADRGSGANVLT TRBJ2-6 TRBV6-4 14
SVAVQGASEQF TRBJ2-1 TRBV29-1 11
ASSVASGTYEQY TRBJ2-7 TRBV9 12
ASSPGQSNQPQH TRBJ1-5 TRBV18 12
ASSPVYRTYNEQF TRBJ2-1 TRBV18 13
AISQVRGETQY TRBJ2-5 TRBV10-3 11
AWSASGGRTGELF TRBJ2-2 TRBV30 13
ASSSISTGNYEQY TRBJ2-7 TRBV5-6 13
ASSYSDYEQY TRBJ2-7 TRBV6-2/TRBV6-3 10
ASSQDRGQVNNEQF TRBJ2-1 TRBV5-6 14
ASSDLGGRQTTNEKLF TRBJ1-4 TRBV25-1 16
ASSQFPLQALAGVGETQY TRBJ2-5 TRBV3-1/TRBV3-2 18
ASSSGTSGKETQY TRBJ2-5 TRBV5-4 13
ASSQEADRAYEQY TRBJ2-7 TRBV4-1 13
SASLLAGGKAGELF TRBJ2-2 TRBV20-1 14
ASSPGASDEKLF TRBJ1-4 TRBV6-5 12
SARQGITEAF TRBJ1-1 TRBV29-1 10